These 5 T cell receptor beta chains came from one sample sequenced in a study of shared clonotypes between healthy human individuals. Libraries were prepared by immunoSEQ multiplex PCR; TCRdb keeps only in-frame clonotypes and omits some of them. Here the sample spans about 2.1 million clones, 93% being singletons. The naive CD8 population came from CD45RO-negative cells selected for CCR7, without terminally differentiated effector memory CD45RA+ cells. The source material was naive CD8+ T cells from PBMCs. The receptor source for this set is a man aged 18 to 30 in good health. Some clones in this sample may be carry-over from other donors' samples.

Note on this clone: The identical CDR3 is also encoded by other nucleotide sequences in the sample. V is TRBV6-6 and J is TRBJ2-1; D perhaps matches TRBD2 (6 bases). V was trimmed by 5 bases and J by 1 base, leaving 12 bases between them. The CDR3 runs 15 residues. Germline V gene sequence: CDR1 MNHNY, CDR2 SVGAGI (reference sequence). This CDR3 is CASSPTGSSYNEQFF. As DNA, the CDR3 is TGTGCCAGCAGTCCAACCGGGAGTTCCTACAATGAGCAGTTCTTC.

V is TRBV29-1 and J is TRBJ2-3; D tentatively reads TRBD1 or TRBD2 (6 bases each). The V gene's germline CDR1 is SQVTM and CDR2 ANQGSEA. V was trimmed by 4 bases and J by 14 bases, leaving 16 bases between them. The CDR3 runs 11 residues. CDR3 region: CSVAVDGGAYF. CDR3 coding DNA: TGCAGCGTTGCGGTGGACGGGGGCGCGTATTTT.

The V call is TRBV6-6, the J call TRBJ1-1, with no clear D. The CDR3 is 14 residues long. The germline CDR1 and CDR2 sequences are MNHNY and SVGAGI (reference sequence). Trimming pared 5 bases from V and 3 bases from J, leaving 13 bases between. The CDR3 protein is CASSGEAGYTEAFF. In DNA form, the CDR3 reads TGTGCCAGCAGTGGGGAGGCGGGGTACACTGAAGCTTTCTTT.

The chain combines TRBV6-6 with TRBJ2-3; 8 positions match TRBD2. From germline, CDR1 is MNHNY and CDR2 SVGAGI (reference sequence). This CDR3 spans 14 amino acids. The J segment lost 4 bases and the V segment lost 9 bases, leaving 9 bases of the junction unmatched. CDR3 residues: CASSSGSGSDTQYF. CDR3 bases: TGTGCCAGTTCGAGCGGGAGTGGATCAGATACGCAGTATTTT.

The CDR3 spells CASSLRKGRDRVFYEQYF. The CDR3 DNA reads as TGTGCCAGCAGTTTAAGGAAGGGTCGGGACAGGGTGTTCTACGAGCAGTACTTC. The chain couples TRBV28 to TRBJ2-7; 9 bases agree with TRBD1. The germline V gene encodes CDR1 MDHEN and CDR2 SYDVKM. The CDR3 has 18 residues. Trimming took 2 bases from V and 3 from J; bases not matched to a gene: 14. The variable domain in full, with the rest retrieved from reference TRBV28 and TRBJ2-7, is DVKVTQSSRYLVKRTGEKVFLECVQDMDHENMFWYRQDPGLGLRLIYFSYDVKMKEKGDIPEGYSVSREKKERFSLILESASTNQTSMYLCASSLRKGRDRVFYEQYFGPGTRLTVT.